The 24 T cell receptor beta chains presented below share a single source sample, sequenced in a study of shared clonotypes between healthy human individuals. The method was immunoSEQ multiplex PCR; TCRdb's version includes in-frame clones alone and lacks a portion of them. This sample yields 2 million to 2.5 million clones, of which around 95% are seen a single time; roughly 0.13% belongs to the top ten. Material for sequencing was naive CD4+ T cells sorted from blood. The subset: CD45RA+ positively selected. The source of these receptors is a young man in good health.

Comment on this clone: This specimen includes other DNA sequences encoding the same CDR3. The chain combines TRBV7-2 with TRBJ2-7, with D perhaps TRBD2 (5 bases). CDR3 size: 13 residues. V lost 3 bases and J 1 base, leaving 7 bases between the germline ends. CDR1 and CDR2 from the germline V gene are SGHTA and FQGNSA. CDR3 sequence reads: CASSLRDSYEQYF. The CDR3, as DNA: TGTGCCAGCAGCTTGAGGGATTCCTACGAGCAGTACTTC.

This clone was seen only once. The rearrangement joins TRBV28 to TRBJ1-1, with D possibly being TRBD1 (6 bases). The CDR3 is 12 amino acids. The V end lost 4 bases, the J end lost 7 bases, and 10 bases lay between the germline ends. The V gene's germline CDR1 is MDHEN and CDR2 SYDVKM. The CDR3 loop reads CASSYRVLEAFF. As DNA, the CDR3 is TGTGCCAGCAGTTACAGGGTTCTTGAAGCTTTCTTT.

This rearrangement joins TRBV6-1 to TRBJ1-6; D call uncertain. CDR1 and CDR2 (germline): MNHNS, SASEGT. Trimming shortened V by 2 bases and J by 9 bases, and 17 bases separated the two germline ends. The CDR3 is 16 residues long. Here the CDR3 DNA reads TGTGCCAGCAGTGAACCAATTAAGAGCAAGGGTTCACCCCTCCACTTT. It encodes CASSEPIKSKGSPLHF.

V usage is TRBV6-1 and J usage is TRBJ1-1, with TRBD1 as a possible D gene (6 bases). The CDR3 runs to 15 residues. V lost 3 bases and J lost 1, with 12 bases in between. CDR1 and CDR2 from the germline V gene are MNHNS and SASEGT. In DNA, the CDR3 is TGTGCCAGCAGTGACCAGGGGCCATCGAACACTGAAGCTTTCTTT. Translation gives CASSDQGPSNTEAFF.

The chain links TRBV30 to TRBJ1-6; no clear D. This CDR3 region has 15 residues. In germline, CDR1 is GTSNPN, CDR2 SVGIG (reference sequence). The V end was cut by 4 bases, the J end by 8 bases, with 18 bases between. The DNA of the CDR3 is TGTGCCTGGACCCCTCAACGAGGGAGAGATTCACCCCTCCACTTT. This gives the protein CAWTPQRGRDSPLHF.

V and J are TRBV11-2 and TRBJ2-1, with 13 bases that match TRBD2. V shed 4 bases and J 3 bases; nucleotides not matched to a gene: 0. The CDR3 extends over 15 amino acids. Per the germline V gene, CDR1 is SGHAT and CDR2 is FQNNGV. The CDR3: CASSWTSGGYNEQFF. CDR3 nucleotide sequence: TGTGCCAGCAGCTGGACTAGCGGGGGCTACAATGAGCAGTTCTTC.

The chain employs TRBV18 and TRBJ2-7; TRBD2 agrees at 9 bases. The CDR3 extends over 15 amino acids. Germline CDR1 KGHSH, CDR2 LQKENI. Germline trimming cut 3 bases from V and 5 bases from J; bases unmatched to any gene: 8. The DNA of the CDR3 is TGTGCCAGCTCACCGTCTAATAGCGGGAGCGACGAGCAGTACTTC. It is translated as CASSPSNSGSDEQYF.

The chain has TRBV21-1 and TRBJ2-7; no DNA check was done on the table's D call, TRBD1. TRBV21-1 is described as a pseudogene. The CDR3 sequence is 12 residues long. CDR3 DNA: TGTGCCAGCACAGGGGGCCCCTACGAGCAGTACTTC. Its protein is CASTGGPYEQYF.

This chain links TRBV5-4 with TRBJ1-1, with TRBD1 as a possible D gene (6 bases). The germline V gene has CDR1 SGHNT and CDR2 YYREEE (reference sequence). This CDR3 region has 17 residues. Trimming left V 3 bases short and J 0 bases short, with 18 bases between. The CDR3 coding sequence is TGTGCCAGCAGCTCAGGACAGTTACGAAACTTGAACACTGAAGCTTTCTTT. Protein: CASSSGQLRNLNTEAFF. The whole variable domain, filled in from reference TRBV5-4 and TRBJ1-1, reads ETGVTQSPTHLIKTRGQQVTLRCSSQSGHNTVSWYQQALGQGPQFIFQYYREEENGRGNFPPRFSGLQFPNYSSELNVNALELDDSALYLCASSSGQLRNLNTEAFFGQGTRLTVV.

This rearrangement joins TRBV10-3 to TRBJ1-2; D is perhaps TRBD1 (5 bases). Germline V CDR1 and CDR2: ENHRY, SYGVKD. Trimming took 3 bases from V and 7 from J, leaving 12 bases between them. This CDR3 has 13 amino acids. DNA of the CDR3: TGTGCCATCAGTGATCGGGGGTTAGGTGGCTACACCTTC. Its translation: CAISDRGLGGYTF.

The V gene is TRBV5-1, the J gene TRBJ2-7, with D tentatively TRBD1 (5 bases). Looked up from germline, CDR1 is SGHRS and CDR2 is YFSETQ. V was shortened by 3 bases and J by 5 bases, with 18 bases between the two germline ends. This CDR3 has 15 residues. The DNA for the CDR3 is TGCGCCAGCAGCTCCTCAGGGCCCCCCTTTGACGAGCAGTACTTC. This translates into CASSSSGPPFDEQYF.

The chain is built from TRBV2 and TRBJ1-2; TRBD1 is a possible D gene (6 bases). The CDR3 is 23 amino acids. Per the germline V gene, CDR1 is SNHLY and CDR2 is FYNNEI. V was cut by 2 bases and J by 6 bases, with 40 bases left in between. For the CDR3, the DNA is TGTGCCAGCAGTGAACGTGTCTCACGGGGGAAAGGGGGTATAGGGGCTAGCGGAGATGGCTACACCTTC. This sequence encodes CASSERVSRGKGGIGASGDGYTF.

About this clone itself: Other DNA sequences within the sample encode an identical CDR3. The gene calls are TRBV7-3 and TRBJ2-5; D tentatively reads TRBD1 or TRBD2 (5 bases each). From germline, CDR1 is SGHTA and CDR2 FQGTGA. V dropped 4 bases and J dropped 2 bases, with 8 bases sitting between them. The CDR3 is 13 residues long. In nucleotides, the CDR3 is TGTGCCAGCAGCTCGGGACCTCAAGAGACCCAGTACTTC. Translation: CASSSGPQETQYF.

The rearrangement uses TRBV7-6 and TRBJ2-7; D may match TRBD1 or TRBD2 (6 bases each). Trimming shortened V by 6 bases and J by 0 bases, and 21 bases separated the two germline ends. The germline gives CDR1 SGHVS, CDR2 FNYEAQ. The CDR3 length is 17 residues. In DNA, the CDR3 is TGTGCCAGCAGTCGACCCCCCGCGGGACAAAGCTCCTACGAGCAGTACTTC. Its protein is CASSRPPAGQSSYEQYF.

The DNA of the CDR3 is TGTGCCAGCACCTACCGGGACAGGCACACAGATACGCAGTATTTT. Translated: CASTYRDRHTDTQYF. This chain links TRBV28 with TRBJ2-3; 8 bases fit TRBD1. This CDR3 has 15 residues. Germline CDR1 is MDHEN and CDR2 is SYDVKM. Losses at the gene ends were 7 bases for V and 2 bases for J; bases not matched to a gene: 8. Full variable domain (missing parts from reference TRBV28 and TRBJ2-3): DVKVTQSSRYLVKRTGEKVFLECVQDMDHENMFWYRQDPGLGLRLIYFSYDVKMKEKGDIPEGYSVSREKKERFSLILESASTNQTSMYLCASTYRDRHTDTQYFGPGTRLTVL.

J is TRBJ2-2 and V is TRBV30; 9 bases are a match to TRBD1. The V gene's germline CDR1 is GTSNPN and CDR2 SVGIG (reference sequence). V gave up 4 bases and J gave up 4 bases; unmatched junction bases: 7. The CDR3 is made up of 15 amino acids. CDR3 in DNA: TGTGCCTGGATGGGACAGGGTCAGGGCACCGGGGAGCTGTTTTTT. Its translation is CAWMGQGQGTGELFF.

V gene TRBV11-3 combines with J gene TRBJ2-7, with TRBD1 as a possible D gene (6 bases). The V end lost 0 bases, the J end lost 0 bases, and 9 bases lay between the germline ends. CDR1 and CDR2 from the germline V gene are SGHNT and YENEEA. There are 15 residues in the CDR3. In DNA form, the CDR3 reads TGTGCCAGCAGCTTAGAGGGGGACATCTCCTACGAGCAGTACTTC. Translating gives CASSLEGDISYEQYF.

The rearrangement links TRBV6-6 to TRBJ1-1; a possible D gene is TRBD1 (5 bases). This CDR3 is 12 amino acids long. Germline CDR1 is MNHNY and CDR2 is SVGAGI (reference sequence). V dropped 2 bases and J dropped 8 bases, with 9 bases sitting between them. CDR3 coding DNA: TGTGCCAGCAGTTACACGCAGGGAGAAGCTTTCTTT. It yields the protein CASSYTQGEAFF.

The table lists this clone with a count of one. Other nucleotide sequences in the sample specify the same CDR3. J is TRBJ2-5 and V is TRBV14; TRBD2 matches 13 bases. The V and J ends lost 4 bases and 4 bases, in that order; junction bases with no gene match: 3. CDR3 length: 15 amino acids. Germline V gene sequence: CDR1 SGHDN, CDR2 FVKESK. This CDR3 reads CASSRGLAGVETQYF. Written as DNA, the CDR3 is TGTGCCAGCAGCCGCGGACTAGCGGGAGTAGAGACCCAGTACTTC.

The chain couples TRBV2 to TRBJ2-3, with 13 nucleotides matching TRBD2. Germline lookup yields CDR1 SNHLY and CDR2 FYNNEI. CDR3 size: 15 residues. V shed 8 bases, J shed 4 bases, and the junction held 6 bases outside the gene matches. The CDR3, as DNA: TGTGCCAGCGGCGGACTAGCGGGAGCAGCAGATACGCAGTATTTT. This translates into CASGGLAGAADTQYF.

The chain recombines TRBV2 with TRBJ2-5, with 9 bases lining up with TRBD2. The germline V gene encodes CDR1 SNHLY and CDR2 FYNNEI. The CDR3 runs to 11 residues. V lost 5 bases to trimming and J lost 13 bases; unmatched junction nucleotides: 5. CDR3 sequence: CASSKSGGLYF. In DNA, the CDR3 is TGTGCCAGCAGTAAAAGCGGGGGGCTGTACTTC.

This clone was counted only a few times. This chain uses TRBV19 with TRBJ1-5; a possible D gene is TRBD1 (5 bases). The CDR3 contains 16 residues. V lost 7 bases and J 1 base, leaving 17 bases between the germline ends. Germline V CDR1 and CDR2: LNHDA, SQIVND (reference sequence). CDR3 bases: TGTGCCAGTACCTCGGGACTCCTAGGAAGCAATCAGCCCCAGCATTTT. It specifies CASTSGLLGSNQPQHF.

This clone has more than one count but fewer than ten. V gene TRBV28 combines with J gene TRBJ1-6, with unresolved D. With 2 bases removed from V and 18 bases from J, the gap between germline ends came to 14 bases. The CDR3 spans 12 residues. Germline CDR1 and CDR2: MDHEN and SYDVKM. The CDR3 DNA is TGTGCCAGCAGTTTAGCTGACGGCCGATACCACTTT. It translates to CASSLADGRYHF.

The chain is built from TRBV6-5 and TRBJ2-1, with D hard to call. Germline CDR1 is MNHEY and CDR2 is SVGAGI. Trimming left V 5 bases short and J 0 bases short, with 11 bases between. The CDR3 is 15 amino acids. As DNA, the CDR3 is TGTGCCAGCAGTCCAACCTGGAGCTCCTACAATGAGCAGTTCTTC. As protein: CASSPTWSSYNEQFF.